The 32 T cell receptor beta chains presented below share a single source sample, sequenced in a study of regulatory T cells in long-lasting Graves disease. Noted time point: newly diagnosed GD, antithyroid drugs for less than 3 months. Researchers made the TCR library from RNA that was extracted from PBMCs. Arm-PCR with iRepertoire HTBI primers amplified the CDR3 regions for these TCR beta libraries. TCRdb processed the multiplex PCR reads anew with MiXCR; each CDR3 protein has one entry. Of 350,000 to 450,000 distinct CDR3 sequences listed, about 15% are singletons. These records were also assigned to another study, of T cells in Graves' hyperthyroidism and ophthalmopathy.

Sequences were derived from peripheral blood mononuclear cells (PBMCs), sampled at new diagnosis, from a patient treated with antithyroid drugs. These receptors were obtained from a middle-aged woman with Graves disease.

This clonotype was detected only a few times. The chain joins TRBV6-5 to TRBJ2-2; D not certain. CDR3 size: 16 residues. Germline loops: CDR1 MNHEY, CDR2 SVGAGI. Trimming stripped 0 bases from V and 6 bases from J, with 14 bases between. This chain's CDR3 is CASSYSRDGYAGELFF. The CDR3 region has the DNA TGTGCCAGCAGTTACTCCCGAGATGGTTACGCCGGGGAGCTGTTTTTT.

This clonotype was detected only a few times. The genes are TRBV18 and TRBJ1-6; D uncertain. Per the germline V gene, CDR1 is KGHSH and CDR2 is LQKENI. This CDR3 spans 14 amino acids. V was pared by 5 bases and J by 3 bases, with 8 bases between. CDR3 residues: CASSRADYNSPLHF. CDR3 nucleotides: TGTGCCAGCTCAAGAGCAGACTATAATTCACCCCTCCACTTT.

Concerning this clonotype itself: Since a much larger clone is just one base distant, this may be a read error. The CDR3 here is CTSSMGPRQAQYF. CDR3 nucleotide sequence: TGTACCAGTAGTATGGGACCCCGGCAGGCCCAGTACTTC. This chain links TRBV19 with TRBJ2-5, with D possibly called TRBD1 or TRBD2 (5 bases each). There are 13 residues in the CDR3. Germline V CDR1 and CDR2: LNHDA, SQIVND (reference sequence).

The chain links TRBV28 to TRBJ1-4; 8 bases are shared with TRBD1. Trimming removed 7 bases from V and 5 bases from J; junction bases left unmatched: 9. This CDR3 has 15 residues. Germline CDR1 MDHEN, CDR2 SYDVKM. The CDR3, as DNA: TGTGCCAGCATTACAGGGGGTCCTGTAAATGAAAAACTGTTTTTT. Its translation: CASITGGPVNEKLFF. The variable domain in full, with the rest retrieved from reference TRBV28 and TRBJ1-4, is DVKVTQSSRYLVKRTGEKVFLECVQDMDHENMFWYRQDPGLGLRLIYFSYDVKMKEKGDIPEGYSVSREKKERFSLILESASTNQTSMYLCASITGGPVNEKLFFGSGTQLSVL.

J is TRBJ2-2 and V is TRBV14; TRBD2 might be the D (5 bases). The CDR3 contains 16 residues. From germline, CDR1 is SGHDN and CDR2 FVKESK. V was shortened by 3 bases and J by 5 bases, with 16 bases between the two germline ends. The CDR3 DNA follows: TGTGCCAGCAGCCAGCCCGGGGTAGCATGGACCGGGGAGCTGTTTTTT. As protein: CASSQPGVAWTGELFF.

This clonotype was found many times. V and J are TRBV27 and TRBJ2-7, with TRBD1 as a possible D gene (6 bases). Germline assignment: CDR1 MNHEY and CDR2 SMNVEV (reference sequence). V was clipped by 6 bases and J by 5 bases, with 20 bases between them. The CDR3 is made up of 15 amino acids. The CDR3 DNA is TGTGCCAGCAGCTACACGGGACACGTCGGCGACGAGCAGTACTTC. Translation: CASSYTGHVGDEQYF.

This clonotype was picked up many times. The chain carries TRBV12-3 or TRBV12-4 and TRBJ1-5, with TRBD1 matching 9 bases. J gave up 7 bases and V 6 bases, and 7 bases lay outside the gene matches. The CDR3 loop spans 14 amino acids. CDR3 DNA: TGTGCCAGCAGCACCGGGACAGGGAGCCAGCCCCAGCATTTT. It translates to CASSTGTGSQPQHF.

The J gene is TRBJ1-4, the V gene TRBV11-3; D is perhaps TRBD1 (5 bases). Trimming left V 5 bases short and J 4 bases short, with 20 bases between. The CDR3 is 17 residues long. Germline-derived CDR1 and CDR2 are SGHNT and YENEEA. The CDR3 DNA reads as TGTGCCAGCAGCCAAAGGCAGGGTCCCACCTATAATGAAAAACTGTTTTTT. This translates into CASSQRQGPTYNEKLFF.

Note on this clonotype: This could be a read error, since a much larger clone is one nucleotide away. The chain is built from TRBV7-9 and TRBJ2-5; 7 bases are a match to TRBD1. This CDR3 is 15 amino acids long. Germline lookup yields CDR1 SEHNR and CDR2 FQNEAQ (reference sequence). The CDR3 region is CASSFGQVLQETLYF. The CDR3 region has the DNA TGTGCCAGCAGCTTTGGACAGGTCCTCCAAGAGACCCTGTACTTC.

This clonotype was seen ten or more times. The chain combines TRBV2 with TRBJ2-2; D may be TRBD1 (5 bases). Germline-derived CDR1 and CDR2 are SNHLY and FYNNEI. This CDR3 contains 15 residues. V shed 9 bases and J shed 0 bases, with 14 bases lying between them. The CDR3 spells CARTQDISNTGELFF. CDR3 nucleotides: TGTGCCAGAACGCAGGACATATCGAACACCGGGGAGCTGTTTTTT. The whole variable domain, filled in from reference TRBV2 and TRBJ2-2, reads EPEVTQTPSHQVTQMGQEVILRCVPISNHLYFYWYRQILGQKVEFLVSFYNNEISEKSEIFDDQFSVERPDGSNFTLKIRSTKLEDSAMYFCARTQDISNTGELFFGEGSRLTVL.

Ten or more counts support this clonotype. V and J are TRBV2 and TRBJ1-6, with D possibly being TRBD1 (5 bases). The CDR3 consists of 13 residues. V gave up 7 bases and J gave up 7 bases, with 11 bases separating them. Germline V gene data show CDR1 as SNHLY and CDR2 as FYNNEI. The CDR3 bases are TGTGCCAGCAAAGTGGGGGGGAATTCACCCCTCCACTTT. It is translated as CASKVGGNSPLHF.

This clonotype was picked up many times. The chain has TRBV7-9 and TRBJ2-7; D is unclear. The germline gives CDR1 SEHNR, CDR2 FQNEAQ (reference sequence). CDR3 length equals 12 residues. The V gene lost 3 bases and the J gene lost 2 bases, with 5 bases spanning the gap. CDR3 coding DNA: TGTGCCAGCAGCTTTCTTACCTACGAGCAGTACTTC. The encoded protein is CASSFLTYEQYF. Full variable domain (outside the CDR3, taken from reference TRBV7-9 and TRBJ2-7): DTGVSQNPRHKITKRGQNVTFRCDPISEHNRLYWYRQTLGQGPEFLTYFQNEAQLEKSRLLSDRFSAERPKGSFSTLEIQRTEQGDSAMYLCASSFLTYEQYFGPGTRLTVT.

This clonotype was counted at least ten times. The CDR3 reads CASSRTSGRLGGELFF. CDR3 coding DNA: TGTGCCAGCAGCCGGACTAGCGGGAGACTAGGCGGGGAGCTGTTTTTT. The genes are TRBV7-8 and TRBJ2-2; TRBD2 matches at 13 bases. V lost 5 bases and J lost 7; bases outside the gene matches: 7. The length of the CDR3 is 16 residues. Looked up from germline, CDR1 is SGHVS and CDR2 is FQNEAQ.

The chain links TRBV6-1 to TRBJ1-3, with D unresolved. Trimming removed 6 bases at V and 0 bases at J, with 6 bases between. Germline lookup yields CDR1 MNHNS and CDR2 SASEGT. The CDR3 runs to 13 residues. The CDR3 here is CASRLYSGNTIYF. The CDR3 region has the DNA TGTGCCAGCAGGCTCTACTCTGGAAACACCATATATTTT.

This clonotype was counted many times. The CDR3 is CASSLSLQGHYGYTF. The CDR3 coding sequence is TGTGCCAGCAGTTTATCACTTCAGGGACACTATGGCTACACCTTC. The chain couples TRBV27 to TRBJ1-2; perhaps TRBD1 as D (5 bases). The V gene's germline CDR1 is MNHEY and CDR2 SMNVEV (reference sequence). The CDR3 has 15 residues. With 0 bases removed from V and 3 bases from J, the gap between germline ends came to 11 bases.

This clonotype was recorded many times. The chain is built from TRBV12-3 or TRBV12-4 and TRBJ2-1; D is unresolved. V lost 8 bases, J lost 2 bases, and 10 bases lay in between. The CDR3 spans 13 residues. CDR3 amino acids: CASGLLAYNEQFF. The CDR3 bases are TGTGCCAGCGGTCTGCTAGCCTACAATGAGCAGTTCTTC.

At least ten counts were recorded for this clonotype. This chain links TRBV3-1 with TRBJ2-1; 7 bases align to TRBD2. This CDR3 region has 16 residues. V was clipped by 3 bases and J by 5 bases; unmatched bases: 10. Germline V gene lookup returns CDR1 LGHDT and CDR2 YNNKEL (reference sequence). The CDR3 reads CASSQLLRTRHNEQFF. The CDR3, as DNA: TGTGCCAGCAGCCAGCTTTTACGGACTAGACACAATGAGCAGTTCTTC.

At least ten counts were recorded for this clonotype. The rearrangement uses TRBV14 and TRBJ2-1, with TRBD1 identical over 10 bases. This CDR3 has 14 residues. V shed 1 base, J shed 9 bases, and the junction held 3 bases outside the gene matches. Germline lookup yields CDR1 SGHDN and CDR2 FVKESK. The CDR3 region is CASSQGQGASEQFF. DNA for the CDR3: TGTGCCAGCAGCCAAGGACAGGGGGCCTCTGAGCAGTTCTTC.

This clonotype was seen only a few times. The CDR3 DNA sequence: TGTGCCAGCAGTTACGGCGGGTGGAATCAGCCCCAGCATTTT. It encodes CASSYGGWNQPQHF. The chain carries TRBV6-5 and TRBJ1-5, with D hard to call. The CDR3 contains 14 residues. CDR1 is MNHEY, CDR2 SVGAGI, per germline. The V end lost 2 bases, the J end lost 4 bases, and 9 bases lay between the germline ends.

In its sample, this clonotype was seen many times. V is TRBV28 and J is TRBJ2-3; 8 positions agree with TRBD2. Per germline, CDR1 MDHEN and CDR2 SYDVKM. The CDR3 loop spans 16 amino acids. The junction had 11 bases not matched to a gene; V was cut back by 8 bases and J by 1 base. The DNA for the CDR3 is TGTGCCAGCGGGGGAAGCGGGAGTATTCGCACAGATACGCAGTATTTT. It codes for CASGGSGSIRTDTQYF.

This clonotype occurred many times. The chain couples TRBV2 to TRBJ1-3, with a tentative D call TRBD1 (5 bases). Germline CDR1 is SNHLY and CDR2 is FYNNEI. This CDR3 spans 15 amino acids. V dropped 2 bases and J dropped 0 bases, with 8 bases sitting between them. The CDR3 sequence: CASSEQGGSGNTIYF. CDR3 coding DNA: TGTGCCAGCAGTGAACAGGGCGGCTCTGGAAACACCATATATTTT.

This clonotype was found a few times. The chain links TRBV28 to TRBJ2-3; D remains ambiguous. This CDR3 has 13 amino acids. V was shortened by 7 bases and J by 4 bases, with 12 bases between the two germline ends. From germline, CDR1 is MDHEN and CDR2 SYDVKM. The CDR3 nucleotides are TGTGCCAGCAAGCGTCAGGCGCCAGATACGCAGTATTTT. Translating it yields CASKRQAPDTQYF.

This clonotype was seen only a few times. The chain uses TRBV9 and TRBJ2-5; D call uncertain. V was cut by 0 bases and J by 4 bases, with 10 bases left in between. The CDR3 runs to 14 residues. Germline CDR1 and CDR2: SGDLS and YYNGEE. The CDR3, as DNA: TGTGCCAGCAGCGTAGACCCCCTCGGAGAGACCCAGTACTTC. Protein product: CASSVDPLGETQYF.

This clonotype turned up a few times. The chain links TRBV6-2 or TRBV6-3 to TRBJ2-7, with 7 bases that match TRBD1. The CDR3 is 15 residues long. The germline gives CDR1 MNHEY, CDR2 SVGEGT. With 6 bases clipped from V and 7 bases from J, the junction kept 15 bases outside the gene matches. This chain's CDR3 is CASRKPTRQGREQYF. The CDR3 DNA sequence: TGTGCCAGCAGAAAGCCGACCAGACAGGGACGGGAGCAGTACTTC.

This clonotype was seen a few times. As DNA, the CDR3 is TGTGCCAGCAGCTTGGGGGGGTCCTCGGATGAGCAGTTCTTC. Its translation: CASSLGGSSDEQFF. V gene TRBV5-6 combines with J gene TRBJ2-1; either TRBD1 or TRBD2 may supply D (5 bases each). V was pared by 0 bases and J by 8 bases, with 12 bases between. The CDR3 is 14 amino acids. Germline V gene lookup returns CDR1 SGHDT and CDR2 YYEEEE.

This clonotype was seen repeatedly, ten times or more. In DNA, the CDR3 is TGTGCCACCTTGAGCTTAGAACTAGCGGGAGACGTGGCCGAAGAGCAGTTCTTC. This encodes CATLSLELAGDVAEEQFF. The rearrangement links TRBV7-2 to TRBJ2-1, with 11 bases aligning to TRBD2. The ends lost 10 bases at V and 10 bases at J; junction bases unmatched: 24. The germline gives CDR1 SGHTA, CDR2 FQGNSA. The CDR3 covers 18 residues. Based on the CDR3 plus reference TRBV7-2 and TRBJ2-1, the full variable domain is GAGVSQSPSNKVTEKGKDVELRCDPISGHTALYWYRQSLGQGLEFLIYFQGNSAPDKSGLPSDRFSAERTGGSVSTLTIQRTQQEDSAVYLCATLSLELAGDVAEEQFFGPGTRLTVL.

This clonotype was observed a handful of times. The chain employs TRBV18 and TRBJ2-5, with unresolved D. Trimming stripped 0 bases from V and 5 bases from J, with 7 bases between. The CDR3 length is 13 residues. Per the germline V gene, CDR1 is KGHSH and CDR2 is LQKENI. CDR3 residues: CASSPPNGETQYF. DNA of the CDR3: TGTGCCAGCTCACCACCGAATGGGGAGACCCAGTACTTC.

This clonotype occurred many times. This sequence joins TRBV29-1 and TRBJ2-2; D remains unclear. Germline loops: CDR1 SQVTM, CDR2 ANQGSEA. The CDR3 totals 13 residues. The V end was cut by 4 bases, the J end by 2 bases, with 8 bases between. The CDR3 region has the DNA TGCAGCGTTGCCCCCTTAAACACCGGGGAGCTGTTTTTT. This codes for CSVAPLNTGELFF.

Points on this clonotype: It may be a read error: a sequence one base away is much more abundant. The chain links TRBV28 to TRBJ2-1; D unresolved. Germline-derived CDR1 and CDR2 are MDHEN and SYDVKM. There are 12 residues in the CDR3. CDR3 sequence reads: CARSLQLNEQFF. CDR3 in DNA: TGTGCCAGGAGTTTACAGTTAAATGAGCAGTTCTTC. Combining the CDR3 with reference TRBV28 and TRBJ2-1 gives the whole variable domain DVKVTQSSRYLVKRTGEKVFLECVQDMDHENMFWYRQDPGLGLRLIYFSYDVKMKEKGDIPEGYSVSREKKERFSLILESASTNQTSMYLCARSLQLNEQFFGPGTRLTVL.

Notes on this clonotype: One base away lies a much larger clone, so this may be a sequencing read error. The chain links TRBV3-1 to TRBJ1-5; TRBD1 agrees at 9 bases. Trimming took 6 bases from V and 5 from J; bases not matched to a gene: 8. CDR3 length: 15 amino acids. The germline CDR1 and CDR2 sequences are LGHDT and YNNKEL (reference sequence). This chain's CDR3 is CASRQQTGGDQPQHF. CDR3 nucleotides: TGTGCCAGCAGACAACAGACAGGGGGGGATCAGCCCCAGCATTTT. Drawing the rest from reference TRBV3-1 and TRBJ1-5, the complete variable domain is DTAVSQTPKYLVTQMGNDKSIKCEQNLGHDTMYWYKQDSKKFLKIMFSYNNKELIINETVPNRFSPKSPDKAHLNLHINSLELGDSAVYFCASRQQTGGDQPQHFGDGTRLSIL.

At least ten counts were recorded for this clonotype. The CDR3 protein is CASSLRQGAWFQPQHF. The CDR3 DNA sequence: TGTGCCAGCAGTTTAAGACAGGGGGCATGGTTTCAGCCCCAGCATTTT. This chain uses TRBV12-3 or TRBV12-4 with TRBJ1-5, with 10 bases fitting TRBD1. The J segment lost 6 bases and the V segment lost 2 bases, leaving 7 bases of the junction unmatched. CDR3 length: 16 residues.

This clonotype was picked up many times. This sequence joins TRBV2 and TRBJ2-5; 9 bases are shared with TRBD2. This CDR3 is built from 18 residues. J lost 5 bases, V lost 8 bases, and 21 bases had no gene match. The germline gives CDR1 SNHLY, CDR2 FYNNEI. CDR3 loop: CASEGVLTASGKMETQYF. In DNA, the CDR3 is TGTGCCAGCGAGGGTGTGTTAACGGCTAGCGGGAAAATGGAGACCCAGTACTTC. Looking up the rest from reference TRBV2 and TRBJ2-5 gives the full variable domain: EPEVTQTPSHQVTQMGQEVILRCVPISNHLYFYWYRQILGQKVEFLVSFYNNEISEKSEIFDDQFSVERPDGSNFTLKIRSTKLEDSAMYFCASEGVLTASGKMETQYFGPGTRLLVL.